This TCR beta chain appears in the sequencing data of a study of CXCR3-negative and CXCR3-positive naive CD8 T cells. Study details: The study obtained some 150 million TRB reads, about 1.5 +/- 0.3 million per library. Broader study findings: In both naive subsets diversity was comparably high, whereas memory CD8+ cells showed much lower diversity. Naive CXCR3-positive and CXCR3-negative cells shared similar TRBV-TRBJ usage, unlike memory cells. The study inferred TCR strength from TRB CDR3 properties and found comparable surface CD5 between naive subsets.

CDR3 length: 16 residues. A remark on this clonotype: The antigen remains unidentified.

UMI-labeled TRB cDNA libraries were prepared by 5' RACE. TCRdb re-called the 5' RACE reads and shows each CDR3 protein once, DNA omitted. In total, the table holds about 57,000 distinct CDR3 sequences. The chain links TRBV12-3 or TRBV12-4 to TRBJ2-3; TCRdb returns TRBD1, unconfirmable since there is no DNA. This TCR was recovered from a human donor in good health. Some clones in this sample may be carry-over from other donors' samples. The sequenced sample consisted of memory CD8+ T cells from blood. The CDR3 is CASSLAAGTGTDTQYF.